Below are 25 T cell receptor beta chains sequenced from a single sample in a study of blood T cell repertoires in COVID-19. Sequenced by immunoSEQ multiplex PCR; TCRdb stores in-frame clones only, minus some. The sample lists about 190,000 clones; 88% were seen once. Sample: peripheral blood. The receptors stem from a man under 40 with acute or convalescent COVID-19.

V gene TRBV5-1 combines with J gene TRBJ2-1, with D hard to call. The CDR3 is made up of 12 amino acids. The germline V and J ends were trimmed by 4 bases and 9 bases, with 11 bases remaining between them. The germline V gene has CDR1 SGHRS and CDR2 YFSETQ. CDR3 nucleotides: TGCGCCAGCAGCCAAAGCTCTAGTGAGCAGTTCTTC. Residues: CASSQSSSEQFF.

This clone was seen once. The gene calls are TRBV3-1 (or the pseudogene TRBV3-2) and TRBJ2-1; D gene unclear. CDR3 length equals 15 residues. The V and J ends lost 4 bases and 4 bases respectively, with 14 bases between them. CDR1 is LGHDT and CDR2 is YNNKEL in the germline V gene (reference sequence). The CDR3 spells CASSRDIVSYNEQFF. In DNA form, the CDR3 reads TGTGCCAGCAGCCGAGACATAGTTTCATACAATGAGCAGTTCTTC.

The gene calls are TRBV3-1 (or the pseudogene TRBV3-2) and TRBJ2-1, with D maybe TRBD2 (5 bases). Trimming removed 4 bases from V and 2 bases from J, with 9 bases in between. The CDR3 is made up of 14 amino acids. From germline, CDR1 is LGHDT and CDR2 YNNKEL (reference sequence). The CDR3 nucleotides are TGTGCCAGCAGCCGTAGCGACCCCTACAATGAGCAGTTCTTC. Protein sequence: CASSRSDPYNEQFF.

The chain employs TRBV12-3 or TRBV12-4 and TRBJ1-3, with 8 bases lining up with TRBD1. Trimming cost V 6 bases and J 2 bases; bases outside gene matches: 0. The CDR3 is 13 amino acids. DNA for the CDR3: TGTGCCAGCAGGGACAGGGCTGGAAACACCATATATTTT. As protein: CASRDRAGNTIYF.

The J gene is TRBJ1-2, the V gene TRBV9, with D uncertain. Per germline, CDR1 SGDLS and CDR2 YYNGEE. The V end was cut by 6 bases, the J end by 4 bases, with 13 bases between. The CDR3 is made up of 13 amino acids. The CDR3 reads CASTQVGLYGYTF. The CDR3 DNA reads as TGTGCCAGCACCCAGGTGGGCCTCTATGGCTACACCTTC.

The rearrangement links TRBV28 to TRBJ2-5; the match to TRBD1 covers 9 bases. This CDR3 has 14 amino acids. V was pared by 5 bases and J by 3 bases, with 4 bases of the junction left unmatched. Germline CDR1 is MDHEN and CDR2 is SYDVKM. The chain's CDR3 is CASSTRDREETQYF. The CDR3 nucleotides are TGTGCCAGCAGTACCCGGGACAGGGAAGAGACCCAGTACTTC.

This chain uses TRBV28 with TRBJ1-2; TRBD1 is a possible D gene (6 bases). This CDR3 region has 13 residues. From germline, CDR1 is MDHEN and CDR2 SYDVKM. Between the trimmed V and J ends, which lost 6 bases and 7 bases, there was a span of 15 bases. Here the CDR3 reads CASRGGQALGYTF. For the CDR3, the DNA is TGTGCCAGCAGGGGGGGGCAGGCCCTTGGCTACACCTTC.

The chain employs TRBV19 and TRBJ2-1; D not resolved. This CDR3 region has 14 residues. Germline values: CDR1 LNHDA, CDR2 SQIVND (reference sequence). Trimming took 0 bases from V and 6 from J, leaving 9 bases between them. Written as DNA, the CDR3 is TGTGCCAGTAGTATAGATCCGTCGAGCAATGAGCAGTTCTTC. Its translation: CASSIDPSSNEQFF.

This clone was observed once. The CDR3 DNA sequence: TGTGCCAGTAGCGCATCCGGGTCACGAGAAAAACTGTTTTTT. It is translated as CASSASGSREKLFF. The V gene is TRBV19, the J gene TRBJ1-4; no clear D. Trimming took 6 bases from V and 8 from J, leaving 16 bases between them. The CDR3 is 14 residues long. Germline CDR1 is LNHDA and CDR2 is SQIVND (reference sequence).

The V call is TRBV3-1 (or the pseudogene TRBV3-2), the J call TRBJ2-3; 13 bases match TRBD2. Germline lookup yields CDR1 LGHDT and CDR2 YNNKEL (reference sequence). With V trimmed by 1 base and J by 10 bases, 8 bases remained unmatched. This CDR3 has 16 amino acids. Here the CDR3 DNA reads TGTGCCAGCAGCCAAGTAAGACTAGCGGGAGGTTACGCGCAGTATTTT. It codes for CASSQVRLAGGYAQYF.

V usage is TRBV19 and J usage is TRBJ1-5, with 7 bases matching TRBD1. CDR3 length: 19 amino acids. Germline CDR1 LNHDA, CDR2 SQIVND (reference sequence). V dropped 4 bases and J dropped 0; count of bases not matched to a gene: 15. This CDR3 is CASSKGQSNGVYSNQPQHF. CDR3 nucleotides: TGTGCCAGTAGTAAGGGACAGTCAAACGGGGTATATAGCAATCAGCCCCAGCATTTT. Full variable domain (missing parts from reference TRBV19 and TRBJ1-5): DGGITQSPKYLFRKEGQNVTLSCEQNLNHDAMYWYRQDPGQGLRLIYYSQIVNDFQKGDIAEGYSVSREKKESFPLTVTSAQKNPTAFYLCASSKGQSNGVYSNQPQHFGDGTRLSIL.

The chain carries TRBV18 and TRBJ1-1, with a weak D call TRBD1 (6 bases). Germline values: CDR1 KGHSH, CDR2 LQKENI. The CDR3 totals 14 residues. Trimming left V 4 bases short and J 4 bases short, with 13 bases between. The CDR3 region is CASSREGGSTEAFF. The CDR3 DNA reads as TGTGCCAGCTCACGGGAGGGGGGATCCACTGAAGCTTTCTTT.

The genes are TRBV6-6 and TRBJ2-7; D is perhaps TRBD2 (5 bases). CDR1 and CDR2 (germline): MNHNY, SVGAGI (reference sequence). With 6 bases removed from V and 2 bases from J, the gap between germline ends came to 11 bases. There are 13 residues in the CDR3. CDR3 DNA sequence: TGTGCCAGCAGGGAGCGGCTCCCCTACGAGCAGTACTTC. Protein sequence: CASRERLPYEQYF.

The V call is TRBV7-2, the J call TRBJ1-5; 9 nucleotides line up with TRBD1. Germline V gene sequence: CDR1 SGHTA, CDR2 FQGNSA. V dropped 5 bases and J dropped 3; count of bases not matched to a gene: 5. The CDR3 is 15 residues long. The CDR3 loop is CASSARQGVNQPQHF. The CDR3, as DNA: TGTGCCAGCAGCGCCCGACAGGGGGTCAATCAGCCCCAGCATTTT. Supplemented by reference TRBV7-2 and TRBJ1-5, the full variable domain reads GAGVSQSPSNKVTEKGKDVELRCDPISGHTALYWYRQSLGQGLEFLIYFQGNSAPDKSGLPSDRFSAERTGGSVSTLTIQRTQQEDSAVYLCASSARQGVNQPQHFGDGTRLSIL.

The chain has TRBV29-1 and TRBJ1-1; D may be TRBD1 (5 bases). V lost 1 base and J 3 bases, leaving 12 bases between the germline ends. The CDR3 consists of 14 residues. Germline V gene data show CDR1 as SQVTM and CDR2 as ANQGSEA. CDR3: CSVEVGGGYTEAFF. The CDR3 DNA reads TGCAGCGTTGAAGTCGGGGGTGGGTACACTGAAGCTTTCTTT. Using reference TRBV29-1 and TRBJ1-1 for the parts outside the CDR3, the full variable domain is SAVISQKPSRDICQRGTSLTIQCQVDSQVTMMFWYRQQPGQSLTLIATANQGSEATYESGFVIDKFPISRPNLTFSTLTVSNMSPEDSSIYLCSVEVGGGYTEAFFGQGTRLTVV.

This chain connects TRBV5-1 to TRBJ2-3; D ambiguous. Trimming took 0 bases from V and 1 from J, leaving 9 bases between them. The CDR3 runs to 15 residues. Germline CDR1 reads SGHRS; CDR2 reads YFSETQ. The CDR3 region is CASSLVGTRTDTQYF. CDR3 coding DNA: TGCGCCAGCAGCTTGGTGGGCACCCGCACAGATACGCAGTATTTT.

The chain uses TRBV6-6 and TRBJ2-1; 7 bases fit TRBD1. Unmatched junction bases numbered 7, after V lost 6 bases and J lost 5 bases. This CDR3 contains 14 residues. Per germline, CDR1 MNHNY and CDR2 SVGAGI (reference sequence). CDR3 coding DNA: TGTGCCAGCAGGTCACGACAGGGAAACAATGAGCAGTTCTTC. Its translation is CASRSRQGNNEQFF.

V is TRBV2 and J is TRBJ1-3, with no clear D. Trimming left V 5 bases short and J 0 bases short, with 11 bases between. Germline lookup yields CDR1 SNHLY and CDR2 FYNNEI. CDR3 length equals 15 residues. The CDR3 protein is CASSQQFFSGNTIYF. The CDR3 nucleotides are TGTGCCAGCAGTCAACAGTTCTTCTCTGGAAACACCATATATTTT.

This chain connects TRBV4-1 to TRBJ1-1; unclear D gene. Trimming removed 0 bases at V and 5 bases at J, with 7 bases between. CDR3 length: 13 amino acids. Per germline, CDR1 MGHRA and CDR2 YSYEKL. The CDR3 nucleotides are TGCGCCAGCAGCCAAGAGCCGGGGACTGAAGCTTTCTTT. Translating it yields CASSQEPGTEAFF.

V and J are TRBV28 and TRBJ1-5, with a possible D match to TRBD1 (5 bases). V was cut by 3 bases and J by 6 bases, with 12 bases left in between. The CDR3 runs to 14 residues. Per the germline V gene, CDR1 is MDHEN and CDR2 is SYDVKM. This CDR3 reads CASSFLGGAQPQHF. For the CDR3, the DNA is TGTGCCAGCAGTTTTCTCGGAGGGGCTCAGCCCCAGCATTTT.

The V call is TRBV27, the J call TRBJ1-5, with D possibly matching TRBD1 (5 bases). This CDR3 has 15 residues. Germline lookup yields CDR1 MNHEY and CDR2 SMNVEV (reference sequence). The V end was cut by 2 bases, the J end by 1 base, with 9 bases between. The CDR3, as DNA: TGTGCCAGCAGTTTAATATCAGGGAGCAATCAGCCCCAGCATTTT. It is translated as CASSLISGSNQPQHF.

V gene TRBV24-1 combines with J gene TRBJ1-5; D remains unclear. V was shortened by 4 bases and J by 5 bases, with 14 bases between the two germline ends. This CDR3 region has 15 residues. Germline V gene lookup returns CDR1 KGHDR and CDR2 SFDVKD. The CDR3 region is CATSDPIDTYQPQHF. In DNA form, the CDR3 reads TGTGCCACCAGTGACCCTATTGACACTTATCAGCCCCAGCATTTT.

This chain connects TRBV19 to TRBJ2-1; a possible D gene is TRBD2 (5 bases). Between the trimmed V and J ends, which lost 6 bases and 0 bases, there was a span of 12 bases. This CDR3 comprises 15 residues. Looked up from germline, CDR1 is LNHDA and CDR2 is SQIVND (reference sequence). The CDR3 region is CASSPRTSSYNEQFF. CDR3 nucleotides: TGTGCCAGTAGCCCAAGAACTAGCTCCTACAATGAGCAGTTCTTC. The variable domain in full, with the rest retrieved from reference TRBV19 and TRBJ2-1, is DGGITQSPKYLFRKEGQNVTLSCEQNLNHDAMYWYRQDPGQGLRLIYYSQIVNDFQKGDIAEGYSVSREKKESFPLTVTSAQKNPTAFYLCASSPRTSSYNEQFFGPGTRLTVL.

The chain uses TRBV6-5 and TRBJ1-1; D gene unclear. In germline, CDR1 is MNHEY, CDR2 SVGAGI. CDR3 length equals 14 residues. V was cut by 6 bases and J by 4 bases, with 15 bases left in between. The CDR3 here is CASRSREKGTEAFF. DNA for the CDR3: TGTGCCAGCAGGAGCCGGGAGAAGGGCACTGAAGCTTTCTTT.

This CDR3 is CASSLEGRGRTDTQYF. CDR3 sequence (DNA): TGCGCCAGCAGCTTGGAGGGCAGGGGGCGGACAGATACGCAGTATTTT. The chain links TRBV5-1 to TRBJ2-3; 8 bases are a match to TRBD1. The J segment lost 3 bases and the V segment lost 0 bases, leaving 6 bases of the junction unmatched. CDR3 length: 16 residues. Per germline, CDR1 SGHRS and CDR2 YFSETQ.